This record looks at one TCR beta chain sequence and its context. Its antigen is still unknown. As to treatment: roughly 18 received Ad26.COV2.S at low or high dose, single or two shots; five or six received placebo; per-sample allocation not given. Collection of samples fell on day 63 after the first vaccine or placebo injection. Trimming took 5 bases from V and 9 from J, leaving 21 bases between them. Germline lookup yields CDR1 LGHDT and CDR2 YNNKEL (reference sequence). The CDR3 is 15 residues long. The sample belongs to a study of Ad26.COV2.S vaccination and SARS-CoV-2 variants. As for the study in general: Donor got 5x10^10 or 1x10^11 viral particles of Ad26.COV2.S.

Findings of the study overall: Vaccine recipients showed a spike-specific TCR breadth that was higher than in placebo recipients. A substantial breadth of spike-specific CD8+ and CD4+ T cell responses after vaccination has been reported. There was a possibility that the TCR breadth and depth analyses underestimated total T cell responses.

Method: immunoSEQ multiplex PCR; TCRdb's copy keeps in-frame clones and lacks some. The sample comprises more than 300,000 clones, about 86% of which are singletons, and approximately 1.9% rests with the top ten. Source: peripheral blood, taken in a trial of Ad26.COV2.S vaccine versus placebo. This TCR was recovered from a person aged 18-65 years who received the Ad26.COV2.S COVID-19 vaccine or a placebo. This chain links TRBV3-1 (or the pseudogene TRBV3-2) with TRBJ2-3; D may correspond to TRBD1 or TRBD2 (6 bases each). The CDR3 bases are TGTGCCAGCAGCTCCTCCGGGGGCGGCGGGGAGACGCAGTATTTT. It codes for CASSSSGGGGETQYF.